In its sample, the clone carrying this T cell receptor beta chain was seen many times. Its antigen is as yet unknown. This sample is part of a study of CD8 T cells in ankylosing spondylitis. TCR beta libraries were made by quantitative 5'-RACE with molecular barcodes. TCRdb fed the 5' RACE reads into MiXCR, producing one record per CDR3 protein. The sample has 500,000 or so distinct CDR3 sequences, less than 6% seen once. Overall study findings and caveats: The clones that were linked to disease were reported to be significantly enriched in matched synovial fluid samples from ankylosing spondylitis patients. Apparently characteristic of ankylosing spondylitis blood was a TCR beta motif (about 8 highly homologous variants).

Sequenced: blood, either unsorted or a sorted T cell fraction (not recorded which). This sequence originates from a male donor with ankylosing spondylitis.

CDR3 sequence: CSARRGTALGNTIYF. DNA of the CDR3: TGCAGTGCTAGACGGGGGACCGCCCTGGGAAACACCATATATTTT. The V and J genes are TRBV20-1 and TRBJ1-3; D possibly corresponds to TRBD1 (5 bases). CDR1 and CDR2 from the germline V gene are DFQATT and SNEGSKA (reference sequence). V shed 2 bases and J shed 4 bases, with 15 bases lying between them. This CDR3 spans 15 amino acids.